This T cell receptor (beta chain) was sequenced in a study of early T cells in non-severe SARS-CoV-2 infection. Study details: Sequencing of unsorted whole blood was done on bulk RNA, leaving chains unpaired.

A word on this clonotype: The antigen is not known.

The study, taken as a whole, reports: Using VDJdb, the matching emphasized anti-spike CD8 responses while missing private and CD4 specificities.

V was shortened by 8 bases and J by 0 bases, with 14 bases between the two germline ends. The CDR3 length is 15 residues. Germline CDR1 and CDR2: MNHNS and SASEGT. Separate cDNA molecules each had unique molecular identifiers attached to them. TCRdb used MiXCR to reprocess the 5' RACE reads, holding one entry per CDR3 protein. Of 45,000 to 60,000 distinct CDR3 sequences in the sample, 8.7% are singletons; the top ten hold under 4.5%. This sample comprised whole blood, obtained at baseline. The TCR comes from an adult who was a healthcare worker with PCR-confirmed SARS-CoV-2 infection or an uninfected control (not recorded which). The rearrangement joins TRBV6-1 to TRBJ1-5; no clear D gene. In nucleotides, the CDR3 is TGTGCCAGCCAACCACCCATGAATAGCAATCAGCCCCAGCATTTT. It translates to CASQPPMNSNQPQHF.